This T cell receptor (beta chain) was recovered during a study of naive and memory T cell subsets. An equimolar mix of two oligonucleotides served as the beta constant-region primer for TRBC1 and TRBC2. Ligated cDNA was amplified by four rounds of PCR with nested alpha and beta constant-region primers and SP2. Each CDR3 protein is one row after TCRdb ran MiXCR on the UMI-ligation and nested PCR reads. This table has 140,000 to 150,000 distinct CDR3 sequences, about 23% appearing once. Broader study findings: Activation and differentiation may alter RNA-based TCR counts. Especially in CD8 cells, naive repertoires contained a few larger clonotypes, possibly CD45RA-re-expressing memory cells.

The CDR3 is made up of 16 amino acids. Between the trimmed V and J ends, which lost 8 bases and 3 bases, there was a span of 23 bases. CDR1 and CDR2 (germline): MRHNA, SNTAGT. Alpha and beta libraries were amplified separately from the second PCR onward. For this clonotype: The antigen is undetermined.

The receptor was derived from a human donor in good health. Sequencing was done on a sample of naive CD4+ T cells from blood. The chain uses TRBV6-4 and TRBJ2-7, with D perhaps TRBD1 (6 bases). CDR3 loop: CASLGDRDNKVYEQYF. DNA for the CDR3: TGTGCCAGCTTAGGGGACCGGGACAATAAGGTCTACGAGCAGTACTTC.